This T cell receptor beta chain was obtained from a study of T-cell memory formation after mild COVID-19 (dated by TCRdb to the early 2020s). A note on the overall study: TCR sequence clusters from the two donors were largely donor specific. Longitudinal TCRalpha and TCRbeta repertoire sequencing tracked T-cell clones expanding and contracting after mild COVID-19 in two donors. The cohort was made up of two young adult volunteers, one female and one male, who were previously healthy. Study-wide conclusions, independent of this receptor: Some responding clones were detected in pre-infection memory, suggesting pre-existing cross-reactive memory T cells joined the SARS-CoV-2 response. Clones that contracted from day 15 to 85 showed balanced CD4/CD8 phenotypes, whereas a second wave of clones that expanded from day 15 to 37 leaned towards CD4+. Only a couple of mild cases were covered in the study, and larger cohorts including severe cases with pre-infection samples were considered necessary. Contracting CD4+ clones were found mainly in CM and EM memory subsets, while CD8+ clones were enriched in EMRA. SARS-CoV-2 specificity was not confirmed for the second-wave clones peaking on day 37.

In this sample, this clonotype turned up a few times. The antigen this receptor binds is unknown. No quality values exist for individual bases; no much larger clone is one base distant. V was cut back by 7 bases and J by 7 bases, leaving a gap of 11 bases between them. The CDR3 starts with the cysteine, ends with the phenylalanine, and has 12 residues. Only the CDR3 DNA is retained, 36 bases long and in frame from the first base. Ficoll-Paque density gradient centrifugation was used to isolate PBMCs. The run used an Illumina NovaSeq 6000. TCRalpha and TCRbeta cDNA libraries were constructed by 5'RACE with constant-segment primers, with sample barcodes and unique molecular identifiers being introduced. Trizol reagent was used to extract RNA from every sample. The libraries were amplified in two PCR steps, and the second step added a second sample barcode and Illumina TruSeq adapters. The libraries were sequenced on an Illumina NovaSeq using 2 x 150 bp paired-end reads. As for the authors' bioinformatics: Reads were demultiplexed and collapsed into UMI-guided consensus sequences with migec v1.2.7. Using mixcr v2.1.11, UMI consensuses were aligned to TRA and TRB V and J templates and then assembled into clonotypes. Expanded or contracted clonotypes were those called significant by both edgeR and NoisET, with noise models trained on biological replicates. For edgeR calls, the cutoffs were a false discovery rate-adjusted p below 0.01 and a log2 fold-change threshold of 1. As an exploratory analysis of dynamics, max-normalized trajectories of the 1000 most abundant clonotypes were examined with PCA combined with hierarchical clustering. Separately sequenced CD4+ and CD8+ repertoires were used to assign the CD4 or CD8 phenotype of responding clones. In-frame beta chains were kept once TCRdb had trimmed the public reads at Q25 with fastp and called clones with MiXCR. Rows are combined by CDR3 protein, so each entry shows the most common genes and DNA. What appears here as the V and J calls and clone size reflects TCRdb's work, not the paper's. Within this sample are hundreds of thousands of distinct CDR3 sequences, with roughly 21% of them counted one time only. The top ten clonotypes cover approximately 8% of the sample.

The specimen sequenced was PBMCs or a T cell subset sorted from them (not recorded which). Here the chain combines TRBV12-3 or TRBV12-4 and TRBJ2-1; D gene: possibly TRBD2, on 5 matching bases. This TCR was sampled from an adult woman who had mild COVID-19 (a few samples of this study predate the infection). The sample titles of this study are shuffled in the database, so cell type and time point are left out; the donor was told from shared clones. The DNA is TGTGCCAGCATGGAGACGGGGAATGAGCAGTTCTTC. This sequence encodes CASMETGNEQFF.